This T cell receptor beta chain was sequenced during a study of T-cell memory formation after mild COVID-19. Across the whole study: Clusters of TCRs were largely donor specific.

Concerning this clonotype itself: The antigen remains undetermined.

A single record per CDR3 protein comes from TCRdb applying MiXCR to the 5' RACE reads. Found here are about 340,000 distinct CDR3 sequences, roughly 20% of them singletons; the top ten hold roughly a fifth. Regarding the study as a whole: Clones that contracted from day 15 to 85 were balanced CD4/CD8, while later expanders leaned CD4+.

The sequence was obtained from a man aged 18 to 35 who had mild COVID-19 (a few samples of this study predate the infection). Cell type and time point are not known. The sample comprised PBMCs or a T cell subset sorted from them (not recorded which).

The CDR3 here is CSASGPNEQFF. The CDR3 DNA sequence: TGCAGTGCTAGTGGCCCCAATGAGCAGTTCTTC. V usage is TRBV20-1 and J usage is TRBJ2-1; D unresolved. Germline V gene data show CDR1 as DFQATT and CDR2 as SNEGSKA (reference sequence). V was shortened by 3 bases and J by 6 bases, with 6 bases between the two germline ends. There are 11 residues in the CDR3.